This entry describes one T cell receptor (beta chain). The target antigen is unknown. The data were obtained in a study of T cell responses to AZD1222 COVID-19 vaccine. Clones were sequenced by immunoSEQ multiplex PCR, and TCRdb holds only the in-frame ones, with some missing. Here the sample spans about 130,000 clones, roughly 90% being singletons. The CDR3 consists of 17 residues. CDR1 is SGHTA and CDR2 is FQGTGA in the germline V gene. The V end lost 5 bases, the J end lost 0 bases, and 17 bases lay between the germline ends. Study-level points and caveats: The donor group comprised mostly white British people and more females; the analysis possibly underestimated clonal diversity.

This receptor was taken from an adult who received the AZD1222 COVID-19 vaccine. The chain has TRBV7-3 and TRBJ2-1; no clear D gene. The material sequenced was peripheral blood, taken 28 days after the second AZD1222 dose. The CDR3 coding sequence is TGTGCCAGCAGCCCTCAAACCCTTCCGAGCTCCTACAATGAGCAGTTCTTC. Amino acids: CASSPQTLPSSYNEQFF. Full variable domain (missing parts from reference TRBV7-3 and TRBJ2-1): GAGVSQTPSNKVTEKGKYVELRCDPISGHTALYWYRQSLGQGPEFLIYFQGTGAADDSGLPNDRFFAVRPEGSVSTLKIQRTERGDSAVYLCASSPQTLPSSYNEQFFGPGTRLTVL.